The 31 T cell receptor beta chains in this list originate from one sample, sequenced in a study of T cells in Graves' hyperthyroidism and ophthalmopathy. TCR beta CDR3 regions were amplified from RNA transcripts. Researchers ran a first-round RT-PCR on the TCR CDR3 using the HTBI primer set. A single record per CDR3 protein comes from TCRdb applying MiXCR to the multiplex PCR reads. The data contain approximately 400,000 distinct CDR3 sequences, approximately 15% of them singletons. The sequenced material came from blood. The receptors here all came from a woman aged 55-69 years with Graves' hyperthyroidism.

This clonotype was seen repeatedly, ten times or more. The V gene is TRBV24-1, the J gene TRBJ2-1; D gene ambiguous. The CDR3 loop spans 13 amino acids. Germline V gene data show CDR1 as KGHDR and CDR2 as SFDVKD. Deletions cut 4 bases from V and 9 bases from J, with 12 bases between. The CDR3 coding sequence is TGTGCCACCAGTGACGTAGGTTTCGGTGAGCAGTTCTTC. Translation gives CATSDVGFGEQFF.

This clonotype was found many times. Written as DNA, the CDR3 is TGTGCCAGCAGCTTGGGACAGGGTTTTAGGCAGCCCCAGCATTTT. Encoded protein: CASSLGQGFRQPQHF. This chain connects TRBV28 to TRBJ1-5; 9 bases match TRBD1. CDR1 MDHEN and CDR2 SYDVKM come from the germline V gene. Trimming removed 6 bases from V and 7 bases from J; junction bases left unmatched: 10. The CDR3 consists of 15 residues.

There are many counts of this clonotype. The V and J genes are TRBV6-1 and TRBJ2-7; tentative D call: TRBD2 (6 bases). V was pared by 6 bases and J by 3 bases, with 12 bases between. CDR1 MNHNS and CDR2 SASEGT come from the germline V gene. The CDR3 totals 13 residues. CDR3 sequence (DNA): TGTGCCAGCAGGCGGGACGGCAACTACGAGCAGTACTTC. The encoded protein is CASRRDGNYEQYF.

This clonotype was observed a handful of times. CDR3 bases: TGTGCCAGCAGTCGGTCCTCGGCTAATGAAAAACTGTTTTTT. This translates into CASSRSSANEKLFF. The gene calls are TRBV12-3 or TRBV12-4 and TRBJ1-4; D not certain. This CDR3 has 14 amino acids. The V and J ends lost 5 bases and 3 bases respectively, with 10 bases between them.

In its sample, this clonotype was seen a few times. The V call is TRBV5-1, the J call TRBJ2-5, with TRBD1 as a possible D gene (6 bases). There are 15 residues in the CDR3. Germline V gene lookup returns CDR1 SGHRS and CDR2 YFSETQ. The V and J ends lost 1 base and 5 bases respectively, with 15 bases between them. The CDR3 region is CASSLPLQGRETQYF. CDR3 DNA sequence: TGCGCCAGCAGCTTGCCCCTACAGGGCCGGGAGACCCAGTACTTC. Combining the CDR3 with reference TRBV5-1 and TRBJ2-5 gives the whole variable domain KAGVTQTPRYLIKTRGQQVTLSCSPISGHRSVSWYQQTPGQGLQFLFEYFSETQRNKGNFPGRFSGRQFSNSRSEMNVSTLELGDSALYLCASSLPLQGRETQYFGPGTRLLVL.

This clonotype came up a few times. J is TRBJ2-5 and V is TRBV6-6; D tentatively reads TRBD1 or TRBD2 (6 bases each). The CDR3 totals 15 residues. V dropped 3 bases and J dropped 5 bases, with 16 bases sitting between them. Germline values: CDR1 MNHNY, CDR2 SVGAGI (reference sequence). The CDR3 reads CASSYSGEVIETQYF. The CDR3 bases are TGTGCCAGCAGTTATTCAGGGGAGGTAATTGAGACCCAGTACTTC.

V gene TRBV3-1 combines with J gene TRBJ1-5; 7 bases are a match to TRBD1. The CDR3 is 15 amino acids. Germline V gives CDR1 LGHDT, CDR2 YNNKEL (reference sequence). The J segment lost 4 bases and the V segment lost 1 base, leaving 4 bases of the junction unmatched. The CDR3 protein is CASSQGQGVNQPQHF. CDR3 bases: TGTGCCAGCAGCCAAGGGCAGGGGGTAAATCAGCCCCAGCATTTT.

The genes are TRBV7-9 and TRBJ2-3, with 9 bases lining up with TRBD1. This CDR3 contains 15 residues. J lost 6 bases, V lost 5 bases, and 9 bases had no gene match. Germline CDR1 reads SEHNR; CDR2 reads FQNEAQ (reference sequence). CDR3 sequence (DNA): TGTGCCAGCAGCCCGGGACAGGGAATGTTGGATACGCAGTATTTT. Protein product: CASSPGQGMLDTQYF.

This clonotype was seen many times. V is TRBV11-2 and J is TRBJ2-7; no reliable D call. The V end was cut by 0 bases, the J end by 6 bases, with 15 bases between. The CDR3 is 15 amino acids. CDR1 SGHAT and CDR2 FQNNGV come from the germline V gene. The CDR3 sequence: CASSLDLLGPGEQYF. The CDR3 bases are TGTGCCAGCAGCTTAGATCTTTTAGGGCCGGGCGAGCAGTACTTC.

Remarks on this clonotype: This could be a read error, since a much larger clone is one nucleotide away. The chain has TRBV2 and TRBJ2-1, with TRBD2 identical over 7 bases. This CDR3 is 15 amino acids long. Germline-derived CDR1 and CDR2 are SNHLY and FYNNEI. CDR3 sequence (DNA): TGTGCCACCAGTGAGGAGGGAGGGCCCTACAATGAGCAGTTCTTC. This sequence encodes CATSEEGGPYNEQFF.

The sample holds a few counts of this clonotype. This chain's CDR3 is CASSLRTGEGETQYF. In nucleotides, the CDR3 is TGTGCCAGCAGCCTAAGGACAGGGGAGGGAGAGACCCAGTACTTC. This chain connects TRBV7-2 to TRBJ2-5; 9 bases fit TRBD1. Germline assignment: CDR1 SGHTA and CDR2 FQGNSA. The J segment lost 4 bases and the V segment lost 5 bases, leaving 8 bases of the junction unmatched. This CDR3 is 15 amino acids long.

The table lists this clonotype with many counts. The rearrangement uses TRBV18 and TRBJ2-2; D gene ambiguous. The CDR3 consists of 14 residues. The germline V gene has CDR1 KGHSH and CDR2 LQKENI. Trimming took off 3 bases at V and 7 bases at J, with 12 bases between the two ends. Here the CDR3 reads CASSPVPADGELFF. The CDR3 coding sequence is TGTGCCAGCTCACCGGTACCCGCGGACGGGGAGCTGTTTTTT.

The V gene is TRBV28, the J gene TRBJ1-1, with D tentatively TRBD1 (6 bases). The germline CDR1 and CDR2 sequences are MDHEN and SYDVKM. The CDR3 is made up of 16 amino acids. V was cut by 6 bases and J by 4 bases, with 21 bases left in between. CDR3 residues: CASSGVDSPLGTEAFF. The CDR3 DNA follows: TGTGCCAGCAGCGGAGTGGACAGCCCTCTTGGCACTGAAGCTTTCTTT.

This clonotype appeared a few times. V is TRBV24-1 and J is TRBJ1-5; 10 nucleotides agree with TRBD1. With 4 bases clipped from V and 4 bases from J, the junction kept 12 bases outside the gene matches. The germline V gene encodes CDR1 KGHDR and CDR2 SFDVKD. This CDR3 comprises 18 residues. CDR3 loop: CATSDLRTGGLRNQPQHF. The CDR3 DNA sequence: TGTGCCACCAGTGACCTAAGGACAGGGGGTCTGAGGAATCAGCCCCAGCATTTT.

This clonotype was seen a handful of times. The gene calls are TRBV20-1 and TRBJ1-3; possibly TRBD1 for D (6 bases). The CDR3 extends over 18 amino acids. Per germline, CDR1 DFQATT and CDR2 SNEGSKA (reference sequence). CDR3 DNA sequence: TGCAGACCTCTCCGGCCAGGGGCTTGCCCATACTCTGGAAACACCATATATTTT. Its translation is CRPLRPGACPYSGNTIYF.

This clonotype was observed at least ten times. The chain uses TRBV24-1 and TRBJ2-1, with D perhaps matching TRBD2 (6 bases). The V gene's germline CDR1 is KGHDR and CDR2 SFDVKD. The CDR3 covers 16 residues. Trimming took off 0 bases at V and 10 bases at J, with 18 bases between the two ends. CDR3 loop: CATSDLRTGAGREQFF. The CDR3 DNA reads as TGTGCCACCAGTGATTTGCGAACCGGGGCGGGGCGAGAGCAGTTCTTC.

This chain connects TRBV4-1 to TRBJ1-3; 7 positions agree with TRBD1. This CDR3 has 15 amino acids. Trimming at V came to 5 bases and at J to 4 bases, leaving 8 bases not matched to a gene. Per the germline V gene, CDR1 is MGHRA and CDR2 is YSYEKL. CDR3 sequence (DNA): TGCGCCAGCAGCACGTCCGGGACAGCGGGAAACACCATATATTTT. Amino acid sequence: CASSTSGTAGNTIYF.

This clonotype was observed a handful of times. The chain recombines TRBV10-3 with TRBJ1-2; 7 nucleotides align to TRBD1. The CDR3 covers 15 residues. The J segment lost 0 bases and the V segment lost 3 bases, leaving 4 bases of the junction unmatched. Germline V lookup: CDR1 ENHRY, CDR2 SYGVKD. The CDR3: CAISDRQGANYGYTF. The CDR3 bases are TGTGCCATCAGTGACAGACAGGGAGCTAACTATGGCTACACCTTC.

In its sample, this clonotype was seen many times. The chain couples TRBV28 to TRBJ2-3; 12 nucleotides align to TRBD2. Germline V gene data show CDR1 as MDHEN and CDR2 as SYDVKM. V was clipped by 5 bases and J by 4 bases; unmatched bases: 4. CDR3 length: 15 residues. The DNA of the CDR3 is TGTGCCAGCAGTCTAGCGGGAGGGGGCTCAGATACGCAGTATTTT. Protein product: CASSLAGGGSDTQYF.

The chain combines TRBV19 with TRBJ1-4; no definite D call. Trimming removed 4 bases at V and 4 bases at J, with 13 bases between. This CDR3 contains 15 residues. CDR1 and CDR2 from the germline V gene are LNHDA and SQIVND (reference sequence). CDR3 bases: TGTGCCAGTAGTACCCGGCCGAGTTATAATGAAAAACTGTTTTTT. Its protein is CASSTRPSYNEKLFF. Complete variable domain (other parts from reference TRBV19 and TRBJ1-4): DGGITQSPKYLFRKEGQNVTLSCEQNLNHDAMYWYRQDPGQGLRLIYYSQIVNDFQKGDIAEGYSVSREKKESFPLTVTSAQKNPTAFYLCASSTRPSYNEKLFFGSGTQLSVL.

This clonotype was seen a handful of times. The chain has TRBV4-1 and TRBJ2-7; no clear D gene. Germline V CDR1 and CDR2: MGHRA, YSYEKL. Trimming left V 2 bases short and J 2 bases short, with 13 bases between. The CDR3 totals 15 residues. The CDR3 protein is CASSQSARQAYEQYF. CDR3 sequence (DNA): TGCGCCAGCAGCCAATCTGCCCGGCAAGCCTACGAGCAGTACTTC.

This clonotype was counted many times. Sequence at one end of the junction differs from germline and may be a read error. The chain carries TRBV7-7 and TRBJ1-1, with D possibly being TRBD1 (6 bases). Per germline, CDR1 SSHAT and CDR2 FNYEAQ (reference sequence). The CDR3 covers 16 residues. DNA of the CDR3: TGTGCTAGCAGCTTAGCTCATTGGGGGCTTAACACTGAAGCTTTCTTT. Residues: CASSLAHWGLNTEAFF.

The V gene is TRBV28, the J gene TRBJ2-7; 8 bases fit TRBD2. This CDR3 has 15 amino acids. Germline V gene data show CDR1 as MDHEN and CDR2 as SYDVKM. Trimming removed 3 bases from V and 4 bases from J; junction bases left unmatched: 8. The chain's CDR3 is CASSLASGSLYEQYF. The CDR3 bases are TGTGCCAGCAGTTTGGCAAGCGGGAGTTTGTACGAGCAGTACTTC.

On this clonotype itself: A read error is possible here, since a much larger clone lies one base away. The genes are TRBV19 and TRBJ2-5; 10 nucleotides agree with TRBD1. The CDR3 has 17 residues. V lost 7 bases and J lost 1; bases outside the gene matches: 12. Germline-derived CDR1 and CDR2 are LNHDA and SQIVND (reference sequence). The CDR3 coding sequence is TGTGCCAGTACCTCGGGGACAGGGGCTCGGGGCCAAGAGACCCAGTACTTC. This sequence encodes CASTSGTGARGQETQYF.

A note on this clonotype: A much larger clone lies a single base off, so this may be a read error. The CDR3 sequence is CASSLRVSQPQHF. DNA of the CDR3: TGTGCCAGCAGTCTTAGGGTCAGTCAGCCCCAGCATTTT. This chain links TRBV11-3 with TRBJ1-5; D not resolved. Germline V lookup: CDR1 SGHNT, CDR2 YENEEA. V was clipped by 6 bases and J by 6 bases, with 12 bases between them. The CDR3 length is 13 residues. The full variable domain, with the rest looked up from reference TRBV11-3 and TRBJ1-5, is EAGVVQSPRYKIIEKKQPVAFWCNPISGHNTLYWYLQNLGQGPELLIRYENEEAVDDSQLPKDRFSAERLKGVDSTLKIQPAELGDSAVYLCASSLRVSQPQHFGDGTRLSIL.

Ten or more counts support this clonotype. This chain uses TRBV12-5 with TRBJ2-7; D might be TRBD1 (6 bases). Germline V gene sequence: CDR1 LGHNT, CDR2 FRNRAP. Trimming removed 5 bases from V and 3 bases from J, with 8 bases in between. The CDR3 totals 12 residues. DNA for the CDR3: TGTGCTAGTGGTACAGGGTTCTACGAGCAGTACTTC. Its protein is CASGTGFYEQYF.

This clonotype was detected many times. The CDR3 loop reads CASRESTYEQYF. The CDR3 DNA follows: TGTGCCAGCAGGGAAAGCACCTACGAGCAGTACTTC. The V gene is TRBV28, the J gene TRBJ2-7; D gene unclear. The CDR3 totals 12 residues. Germline V gives CDR1 MDHEN, CDR2 SYDVKM. V gave up 6 bases and J gave up 2 bases, with 8 bases separating them.

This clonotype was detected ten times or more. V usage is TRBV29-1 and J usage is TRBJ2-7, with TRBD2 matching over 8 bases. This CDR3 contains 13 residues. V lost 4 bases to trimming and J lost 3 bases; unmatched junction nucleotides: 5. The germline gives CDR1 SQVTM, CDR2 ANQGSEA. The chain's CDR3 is CSVAGTSIYEQYF. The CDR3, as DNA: TGCAGCGTTGCCGGGACTAGTATCTACGAGCAGTACTTC.

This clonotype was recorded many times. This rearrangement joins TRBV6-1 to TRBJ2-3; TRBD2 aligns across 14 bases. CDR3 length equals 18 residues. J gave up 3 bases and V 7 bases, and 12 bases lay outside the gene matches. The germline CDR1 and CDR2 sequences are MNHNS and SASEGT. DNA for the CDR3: TGTGCCAGCAACCTTGCCGGGACTAGCGGGAGCCTAACAGATACGCAGTATTTT. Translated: CASNLAGTSGSLTDTQYF.

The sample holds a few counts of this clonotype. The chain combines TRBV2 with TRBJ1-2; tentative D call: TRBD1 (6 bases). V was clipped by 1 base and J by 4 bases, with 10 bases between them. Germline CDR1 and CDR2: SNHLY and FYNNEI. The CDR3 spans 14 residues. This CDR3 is CASSEDRAGYGYTF. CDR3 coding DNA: TGTGCCAGCAGTGAAGACAGGGCGGGCTATGGCTACACCTTC.

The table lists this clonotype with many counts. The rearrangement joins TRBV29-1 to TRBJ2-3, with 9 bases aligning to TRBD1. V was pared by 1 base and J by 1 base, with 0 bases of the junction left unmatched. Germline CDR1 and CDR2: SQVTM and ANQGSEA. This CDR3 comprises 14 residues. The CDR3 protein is CSVEGTGGTDTQYF. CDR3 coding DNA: TGCAGCGTTGAAGGGACAGGGGGCACAGATACGCAGTATTTT.